The entry below gives a single T cell receptor beta chain sequence along with its context. What this receptor recognizes is not known. Base qualities are missing; no much larger clone stands one base away. Reading the germline V gene gives CDR1 MNHEY and CDR2 SVGAGI. V loses 2 bases, J loses 4 bases, and the germline ends lie 16 bases apart. The CDR3 runs 16 residues from the cysteine to the phenylalanine. The entry retains the CDR3 DNA only, 48 bases that are in frame from base 1. TCRdb shows the sequencer as Illumina HiSeq 2500. Quantitative 5'-RACE with molecular barcodes was the method used to prepare the TCR beta libraries. The authors processed their data as follows. To identify disease-linked TCR variants, a new computational method was used, one built on a probabilistic model of VDJ rearrangement. TCRdb cleaned the public reads at Q25 with fastp, built clones with MiXCR and kept in-frame beta chains. Rows with one shared CDR3 protein collapse into an entry with the most common genes and DNA. The V and J calls, along with clone size, are taken from TCRdb and not from the paper's own processing. This sample comprises approximately 500,000 distinct CDR3 sequences, about 13% of them detected only once. The ten largest clones add up to 6.5% to 7% of the sample.

The data are from a study of CD8 T cells in ankylosing spondylitis (dated by TCRdb to about 2017). A note on the overall study: T cell receptor beta repertoires were profiled in healthy donors and ankylosing spondylitis patients so that disease-linked TCR variants could be found. The whole study cohort included roughly 110 healthy donors and 25 ankylosing spondylitis patients. Peripheral blood samples were taken, and synovial fluid was additionally collected from ankylosing spondylitis patients.

General findings and caveats noted by the study authors: Some motif variants were previously reported in synovial fluid and blood of reactive arthritis patients, suggesting common disease-initiation mechanisms. The disease-linked clones had a CD8+ phenotype and were found at relatively low frequencies in peripheral blood. Blood from ankylosing spondylitis patients appeared to be characterized by a TCR beta motif composed of 7 to 9 highly homologous amino acid variants. According to the report, matched synovial fluid samples from ankylosing spondylitis patients were significantly enriched for the disease-linked clones.

Sequenced sample: blood, either unsorted or a sorted T cell fraction (not recorded which). In this chain, TRBV6-5 is recombined with TRBJ2-3; the D gene could be either TRBD1 or TRBD2, each agreeing at 6 bases. The clonotype originates from a male donor with ankylosing spondylitis. This receptor carries the CDR3 CASSYRRRGDSDTQYF. The bases read TGTGCCAGCAGTTACCGCCGGAGGGGGGATTCAGATACGCAGTATTTT.